The 31 T cell receptor beta chains in this list originate from one sample, sequenced in a study of tumor-infiltrating lymphocytes in primary liver carcinoma (dated by TCRdb to about 2017). Data came from an Illumina HiSeq 2500. Using a constant-region primer and ProtoScript II reverse transcriptase, TCRbeta-specific cDNA was reverse-transcribed from 500 to 650 ng total RNA. Construction of the TCRbeta libraries relied on three nested rounds of multiplex PCR, following a slightly modified ARM-PCR procedure. Each of the first two PCR rounds ran for approximately 10 cycles and used multiplex TRBV1-TRBV30 forward primers together with a Cbeta reverse primer. The raw public data were reprocessed by TCRdb itself: fastp quality trimming at Q25, MiXCR clonotype calling, in-frame beta chains only. Rows matching on CDR3 protein sequence are summarized as one entry with the most common DNA and genes. The sample has 310,000 or so distinct CDR3 sequences on record, approximately 54% of them singletons. The ten largest account for over 15% of the sample.

Blood RNA was extracted from unsorted whole blood with TRIzol reagent; germline DNA came from the DNeasy Blood & Tissue kit. The sample comprised peripheral blood. These receptors were taken from a woman between 25 and 40 years old with primary liver carcinoma and hepatitis B virus infection.

Worth noting for this clonotype: It may be a read error: a sequence one base away is much more abundant. DNA for the CDR3: TGCAGCGTTGAAGATCCCAGAGTTTCTGCCCACAATGAGCAGTACTTC. This codes for CSVEDPRVSAHNEQYF. J is TRBJ2-1 and V is TRBV29-1; D not certain. The J call may be incorrect, as the DNA end agrees better with TRBJ2-7. Germline loops: CDR1 SQVTM, CDR2 ANQGSEA. This CDR3 has 16 residues.

Of note for this clonotype: Being one base from a much bigger clone, this may be a read error. The CDR3 does not close with the conserved phenylalanine or tryptophan, likely indicating a read error. This CDR3 reads CASSQVAGGNTGELFS. The DNA for the CDR3 is TGCGCCAGCAGCCAAGTGGCGGGAGGAAACACCGGGGAGCTGTTTTCT. The rearrangement links TRBV4-3 to TRBJ2-2; TRBD2 matches at 8 bases. V dropped 1 base and J dropped 2; count of bases not matched to a gene: 3. The CDR3 consists of 16 residues. Germline V lookup: CDR1 LGHNA, CDR2 YSLEER.

This clonotype was observed many times. The chain employs TRBV4-3 and TRBJ2-5, with unresolved D. This CDR3 spans 15 amino acids. Germline CDR1 and CDR2: LGHNA and YSLEER. V gave up 0 bases and J gave up 5 bases, with 13 bases separating them. The CDR3 DNA sequence: TGCGCCAGCAGCCAAGAGATCGAGACGGCTGAGACCCAGTACTTC. This translates into CASSQEIETAETQYF.

This clonotype was recorded a few times. The gene calls are TRBV13 and TRBJ2-7; TRBD2 matches at 14 bases. Unmatched junction bases numbered 3, after V lost 3 bases and J lost 8 bases. The CDR3 covers 14 residues. The germline V gene encodes CDR1 PRHDT and CDR2 FYEKMQ (reference sequence). The CDR3, as DNA: TGTGCCAGCAGCTTCGGGACTAGCGGGAGTCAGCAGTACTTC. Translating gives CASSFGTSGSQQYF.

DNA for the CDR3: TGTGCCTGGAGTGTGGGAGGCCCCCTGGGGAACATTCAGTACTTC. This gives the protein CAWSVGGPLGNIQYF. The rearrangement links TRBV30 to TRBJ2-4; possibly TRBD2 for D (6 bases). Germline values: CDR1 GTSNPN, CDR2 SVGIG (reference sequence). Between the trimmed V and J ends, which lost 0 bases and 7 bases, there was a span of 16 bases. The CDR3 has 15 residues.

The gene calls are TRBV4-2 and TRBJ2-7; TRBD1 is a possible D gene (6 bases). Germline CDR1 is LGHNA and CDR2 is YNFKEQ. V shed 1 base and J shed 2 bases, with 12 bases lying between them. The CDR3 extends over 15 amino acids. The CDR3 DNA follows: TGTGCCAGCAGCCAAGGATCTCAGGGGACCTACGAGCAGTACTTC. It translates to CASSQGSQGTYEQYF.

Details on this clonotype: This clone may be a read error of a much larger clone one base away. The rearrangement joins TRBV12-3 or TRBV12-4 to TRBJ1-1; a possible D gene is TRBD1 (5 bases). The CDR3 is 15 amino acids. V was trimmed by 1 base and J by 5 bases, leaving 14 bases between them. This chain's CDR3 is CASSLEAWGWTEAFF. The CDR3, as DNA: TGTGCCAGCAGTTTAGAGGCATGGGGCTGGACTGAAGCTTTCTTT.

This clonotype has just a few counts. In nucleotides, the CDR3 is TGTGCCAGCAGACCCCACAGGGGAGGGACCGGGGAGCTGTTTTTT. It encodes CASRPHRGGTGELFF. The chain uses TRBV5-5 and TRBJ2-2; D may match TRBD1 or TRBD2 (7 bases each). The ends were cut back, 5 bases at V and 5 bases at J, with 16 bases in the middle. Germline loops: CDR1 SGHKS, CDR2 YYEKEE (reference sequence). This CDR3 is 15 amino acids long. The variable domain in full, completed from reference TRBV5-5 and TRBJ2-2, reads DAGVTQSPTHLIKTRGQQVTLRCSPISGHKSVSWYQQVLGQGPQFIFQYYEKEERGRGNFPDRFSARQFPNYSSELNVNALLLGDSALYLCASRPHRGGTGELFFGEGSRLTVL.

This chain uses TRBV12-3 or TRBV12-4 with TRBJ2-7, with D tentatively TRBD2 (5 bases). The CDR3 covers 15 residues. V gave up 6 bases and J gave up 6 bases, with 21 bases separating them. CDR3: CASRVDSNWWCEQYF. The CDR3 region has the DNA TGTGCCAGCAGGGTGGACTCTAATTGGTGGTGCGAGCAGTACTTC.

Worth noting for this clonotype: This sequence may be a read error, since a much larger clone differs from it by one base. V is TRBV5-4 and J is TRBJ2-2; D remains ambiguous. This CDR3 has 13 amino acids. Germline V CDR1 and CDR2: SGHNT, YYREEE (reference sequence). The CDR3 spells CASSLTNTEELFF. CDR3 nucleotides: TGTGCCAGCAGCCTTACGAACACCGAGGAGCTGTTTTTT.

This clonotype was seen ten or more times. This chain connects TRBV6-2 or TRBV6-3 to TRBJ1-5; D is ambiguous. This CDR3 spans 13 amino acids. Per germline, CDR1 MNHEY and CDR2 SVGEGT. The ends were cut back, 11 bases at V and 10 bases at J, with 21 bases in the middle. This CDR3 reads CASDGAGFRPQHF. The DNA of the CDR3 is TGTGCCTCCGATGGTGCAGGTTTTCGACCCCAGCATTTT.

Comment on this clonotype: One base away lies a much larger clone, so this may be a sequencing read error. The CDR3 is CSVSTTVAGYTF. CDR3 bases: TGCAGCGTTTCCACCACCGTGGCTGGCTACACCTTC. The rearrangement links TRBV29-1 to TRBJ1-2; D unresolved. Per germline, CDR1 SQVTM and CDR2 ANQGSEA. The CDR3 has 12 residues. V was clipped by 5 bases and J by 7 bases, with 14 bases between them.

The chain couples TRBV29-1 to TRBJ2-7, with 10 bases aligning to TRBD1. After removal of 4 bases from V and 7 bases from J, the junction contained 10 bases not matched to a gene. Germline-derived CDR1 and CDR2 are SQVTM and ANQGSEA. The CDR3 has 14 residues. The CDR3 DNA reads TGCAGCGTTGGGGAGACAGGGGGCTACGAGGAGCAGTACTTC. This sequence encodes CSVGETGGYEEQYF.

This clonotype has a handful of counts. The rearrangement uses TRBV7-3 and TRBJ2-3, with 13 bases matching TRBD2. V lost 2 bases and J lost 7; bases outside the gene matches: 3. From germline, CDR1 is SGHTA and CDR2 FQGTGA. CDR3 length: 15 residues. The CDR3 region has the DNA TGTGCCAGCAGCTTAGGGACTAGCGGGACGTATACGCAGTATTTT. As protein: CASSLGTSGTYTQYF. The variable domain in full, with the rest retrieved from reference TRBV7-3 and TRBJ2-3, is GAGVSQTPSNKVTEKGKYVELRCDPISGHTALYWYRQSLGQGPEFLIYFQGTGAADDSGLPNDRFFAVRPEGSVSTLKIQRTERGDSAVYLCASSLGTSGTYTQYFGPGTRLTVL.

Regarding this clonotype: A single base separates this from a much larger clone, so it may be a read error. This chain uses TRBV12-3 or TRBV12-4 with TRBJ1-5; D is perhaps TRBD1 (6 bases). This CDR3 has 14 amino acids. The CDR3, as DNA: TGTACCAGCAGTATGGGAGGGGGAAATCAGCCCCAGCATTTT. As protein: CTSSMGGGNQPQHF.

Notes on this clonotype: This could be a read error, since a much larger clone is one nucleotide away. The J gene is TRBJ2-1, the V gene TRBV7-8; 14 bases fit TRBD2. From germline, CDR1 is SGHVS and CDR2 FQNEAQ. The junction had 10 bases not matched to a gene; V was cut back by 8 bases and J by 7 bases. The CDR3 spans 16 residues. For the CDR3, the DNA is TGTGCCAGCGGCTCGCGACTAGCGGGAGGGCGGAATGAGCAGTTCTTC. This gives the protein CASGSRLAGGRNEQFF.

Concerning this clonotype: A single base separates this from a much larger clone, so it may be a read error. V and J are TRBV6-1 and TRBJ2-5; D call uncertain. CDR1 and CDR2 (germline): MNHNS, SASEGT. The CDR3 loop spans 15 amino acids. CDR3 bases: TGTGCCAGCAGTTCATGGGGAAGCCCCCAAGAGACCCAGCACTTC. As protein: CASSSWGSPQETQHF.

This clonotype showed up many times. The chain employs TRBV11-2 and TRBJ2-1; 9 nucleotides align to TRBD2. Trimming cost V 4 bases and J 0 bases; bases outside gene matches: 1. The CDR3 totals 15 residues. CDR1 is SGHAT, CDR2 FQNNGV, per germline. The CDR3 nucleotides read TGTGCCAGCAGCTCGACTAGCGGCTCCTACAATGAGCAGTTCTTC. Translation: CASSSTSGSYNEQFF.

Points on this clonotype: This may be a read error, as it is one base from a much larger clone. The chain couples TRBV6-2 or TRBV6-3 to TRBJ2-1, with D possibly matching TRBD2 (6 bases). The CDR3 loop spans 16 amino acids. The germline V gene encodes CDR1 MNHEY and CDR2 SVGEGT. The CDR3 nucleotides read TGTGCCAACAGTGGGACTTACCTAAGCTCCTACAATGAGCAGTTCTTC. Encoded protein: CANSGTYLSSYNEQFF.

Comment on this clonotype: A single base separates this from a much larger clone, so it may be a read error. The chain links TRBV29-1 to TRBJ2-5; 8 bases are shared with TRBD2. The CDR3 has 13 residues. CDR1 and CDR2 (germline): SQVTM, ANQGSEA. V was clipped by 6 bases and J by 4 bases; unmatched bases: 7. The CDR3: CSVQGAGVETQYF. The CDR3 nucleotides read TGCAGCGTCCAGGGAGCGGGAGTAGAGACCCAGTACTTC.

The sample holds many counts of this clonotype. The chain uses TRBV7-8 and TRBJ2-1; 10 bases match TRBD2. CDR3 length equals 16 residues. The trim removed 1 base at V and 8 bases at J, leaving 8 bases unmatched. CDR1 is SGHVS, CDR2 FQNEAQ, per germline. The CDR3 coding sequence is TGTGCCAGCAGCTTAGGGGGGCCTAGCGGGAGTGATGAGCAGTTCTTC. Its protein is CASSLGGPSGSDEQFF.

Concerning this clonotype itself: A much bigger clone sits one base away, suggesting this may be a read error. The chain has TRBV12-3 or TRBV12-4 and TRBJ2-7; D is tentatively TRBD1 or TRBD2 (5 bases each). The CDR3 length is 14 residues. CDR3 DNA sequence: TGTTCCAGCAGTCCTCCGGGGCCCGAGCACGAGCAGTACTTC. It translates to CSSSPPGPEHEQYF.

Remarks on this clonotype: A read error may produce the germline difference seen at one junction end. This chain joins TRBV11-2 and TRBJ2-1; D is unclear. The CDR3 length is 13 residues. Germline V gene data show CDR1 as SGHAT and CDR2 as FQNNGV. CDR3 DNA: TGTGCTAGCAGCCGAAGCTCCTACAATGAGCTGTTCTTC. It is translated as CASSRSSYNELFF.

This clonotype was detected once. A much larger clone differs from this one at a single base, so this may be a read error. This sequence joins TRBV6-6 and TRBJ2-2, with D possibly being TRBD2 (6 bases). The CDR3 has 14 residues. Germline CDR1 MNHNY, CDR2 SVGAGI (reference sequence). Here the CDR3 reads CASSPGLNTGELLF. The CDR3 DNA reads TGTGCCAGCAGTCCGGGACTTAACACCGGGGAGCTGCTTTTT.

About this clonotype: It may be a read error: a sequence one base away is much more abundant. The gene calls are TRBV12-3 or TRBV12-4 and TRBJ1-4; 7 bases are a match to TRBD1. This CDR3 region has 14 residues. The CDR3 DNA is TGTGCCAGCAGTTTAAGGAGGGGGCGTGAAAAACTGCTTTTT. This gives the protein CASSLRRGREKLLF.

In regard to this clonotype: Compared with germline, one end of the junction differs, possibly owing to a read error. V is TRBV6-6 and J is TRBJ1-5; 7 nucleotides agree with TRBD1. The CDR3 spans 14 residues. Germline lookup yields CDR1 MNHNY and CDR2 SVGAGI (reference sequence). The CDR3 nucleotides read TGTGCCAGCAGTGTGCGGACAGGTGAACAGCCCCACCATTTT. Amino acids: CASSVRTGEQPHHF.

To note about this clonotype: One junction end does not reproduce the germline sequence, and a read error may be involved. The rearrangement uses TRBV5-1 and TRBJ2-7; D not certain. The CDR3 has 13 amino acids. Germline V lookup: CDR1 SGHRS, CDR2 YFSETQ. For the CDR3, the DNA is TGCGCCAGCAGCTTGGTTCTCGGTCTGGAGCAGCACTTC. As protein: CASSLVLGLEQHF.

This clonotype appeared many times. The J gene is TRBJ1-2, the V gene TRBV4-2; TRBD1 might be the D (6 bases). V lost 0 bases and J 5 bases, leaving 13 bases between the germline ends. The V gene's germline CDR1 is LGHNA and CDR2 YNFKEQ. This CDR3 is 15 amino acids long. CDR3 sequence (DNA): TGTGCCAGCAGCCAAGATGTTGGACAGCTATATGGCTACACCTTC. It is translated as CASSQDVGQLYGYTF.

V gene TRBV9 combines with J gene TRBJ2-3, with 10 bases matching TRBD2. CDR3 length: 21 residues. The V gene end was trimmed by 0 bases and the J gene end by 0 bases; junction bases not matched to a gene: 16. From germline, CDR1 is SGDLS and CDR2 YYNGEE. CDR3 loop: CASSVGGLGLAGDRSTDTQYF. Written as DNA, the CDR3 is TGTGCCAGCAGCGTAGGGGGCCTTGGGCTAGCGGGAGACCGTAGCACAGATACGCAGTATTTT.

The table lists this clonotype with many counts. This chain links TRBV29-1 with TRBJ2-1, with 7 bases identical to TRBD2. CDR1 SQVTM and CDR2 ANQGSEA come from the germline V gene. The ends lost 3 bases at V and 10 bases at J; junction bases unmatched: 12. This CDR3 spans 14 amino acids. The CDR3 DNA follows: TGCAGCGTTGAGGGGAGCGGGACCCTAGGGGAGCAGTTCTTC. It translates to CSVEGSGTLGEQFF.

Comment on this clonotype: A read error is possible here, since a much larger clone lies one base away. The rearrangement uses TRBV29-1 and TRBJ1-4; tentatively, D is TRBD1 (6 bases). Trimming removed 4 bases at V and 10 bases at J, with 16 bases between. Germline-derived CDR1 and CDR2 are SQVTM and ANQGSEA. The CDR3 contains 13 residues. The CDR3 loop reads CSVATNGGGKLFF. The CDR3 coding sequence is TGCAGCGTTGCCACAAACGGAGGGGGAAAACTGTTTTTT.